This T cell receptor (beta chain) was recovered during a study of blood T cell repertoires in COVID-19. On the study more broadly: The United States, Italy and Spain provided the acute and convalescent COVID-19 samples. T cells, B-cell-depleted T cells, or PBMCs provided the cDNA or gDNA that served as material.

Original handling: Amplified reference gene primers provided the basis for estimating nucleated cell counts. Repertoires were generated with immunoSEQ multiplex PCR, while TCRdb's copy carries only in-frame clones and drops some. The V and J calls and the clone size are those of that table, but D and trimming were determined from the DNA. The table records 70,000 to 100,000 clones, just over 85% of them present only once. Germline CDR1 SGHTA, CDR2 FQGTGA. The CDR3 is made up of 13 amino acids. Trimming left V 1 base short and J 5 bases short, with 7 bases between. The V and J genes are TRBV7-3 and TRBJ2-3; D possibly corresponds to TRBD2 (6 bases). The sequence was collected from a woman between 70 and 85 years old with acute or convalescent COVID-19. Sample: peripheral blood. This chain's CDR3 is CASSLMGGDTQYF. Written as DNA, the CDR3 is TGTGCCAGCAGCTTAATGGGGGGAGATACGCAGTATTTT.